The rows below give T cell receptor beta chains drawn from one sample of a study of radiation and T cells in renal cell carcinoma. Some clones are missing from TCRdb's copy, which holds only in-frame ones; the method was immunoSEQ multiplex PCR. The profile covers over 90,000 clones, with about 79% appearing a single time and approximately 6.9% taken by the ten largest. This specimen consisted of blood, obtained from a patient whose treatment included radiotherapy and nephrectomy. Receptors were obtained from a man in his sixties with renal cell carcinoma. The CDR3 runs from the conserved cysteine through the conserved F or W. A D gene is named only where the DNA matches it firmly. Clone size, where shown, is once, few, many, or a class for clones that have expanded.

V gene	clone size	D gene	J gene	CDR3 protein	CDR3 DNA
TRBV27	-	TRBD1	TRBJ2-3	CASSPRQGAPDTQYF	TGTGCCAGTTCCCCCCGGCAGGGGGCCCCAGATACGCAGTATTTT
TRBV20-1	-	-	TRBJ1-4	CSARASEKLFF	TGCAGTGCTAGGGCCTCGGAAAAACTGTTTTTT
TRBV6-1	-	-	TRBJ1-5	CASSEMSGYQPQHF	TGTGCCAGCAGTGAGATGTCGGGGTATCAGCCCCAGCATTTT
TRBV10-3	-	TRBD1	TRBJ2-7	CAISVDRDYEQYF	TGTGCCATCAGTGTGGACAGGGACTACGAGCAGTACTTC
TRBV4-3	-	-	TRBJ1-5	CASSPGHPSNQPQHF	TGCGCCAGCAGCCCCGGACATCCTAGCAATCAGCCCCAGCATTTT
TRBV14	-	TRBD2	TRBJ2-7	CASSQAASGSLEYF	TGTGCCAGCAGCCAAGCCGCTAGCGGGAGTTTGGAGTACTTC
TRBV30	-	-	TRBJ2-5	CAWREAYRSWSQETQYF	TGTGCCTGGAGGGAGGCCTATCGCAGTTGGTCCCAAGAGACCCAGTACTTC
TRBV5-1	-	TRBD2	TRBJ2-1	CASSELTSDHEQFF	TGCGCCAGCAGCGAACTAACTAGCGACCATGAGCAGTTCTTC
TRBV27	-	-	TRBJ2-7	CASSLIAGAYEQYF	TGTGCCAGCAGTTTAATTGCCGGAGCCTACGAGCAGTACTTC
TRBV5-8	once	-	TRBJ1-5	CASSPRVQPQHF	TGTGCCAGCAGCCCGAGGGTCCAGCCCCAGCATTTT
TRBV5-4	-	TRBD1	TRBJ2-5	CASSLTGGETQYF	TGTGCCAGCAGCTTAACAGGGGGAGAGACCCAGTACTTC
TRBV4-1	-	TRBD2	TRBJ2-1	CASSPIGTSSVWEQFF	TGCGCCAGCAGCCCTATCGGGACTAGTTCGGTATGGGAGCAGTTCTTC
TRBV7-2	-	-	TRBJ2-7	CASSISGLSYEQYF	TGTGCCAGCAGCATCTCAGGACTATCTTACGAGCAGTACTTC
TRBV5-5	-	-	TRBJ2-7	CASSLEFTLYEQYF	TGTGCCAGCAGCTTAGAATTTACCCTCTACGAGCAGTACTTC
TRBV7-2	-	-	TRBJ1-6	CASSLFSLNSYNSPLHF	TGTGCCAGCAGCTTATTTTCCCTCAACTCCTATAATTCACCCCTCCACTTT
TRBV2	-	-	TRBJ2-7	CASTRLGGDEQYF	TGTGCCAGCACCCGGCTTGGAGGCGACGAGCAGTACTTC